A selection of T cell receptor beta chains follows, all from one sample in a study of immune cell composition in non-small cell lung cancer. The assay was immunoSEQ multiplex PCR, and TCRdb's table has in-frame clones only and misses some. Of 6,500 to 7,000 clones listed, roughly 81% are singletons. The specimen was non-adjacent lung tissue. These receptors originate from a human donor with non-small cell lung cancer. Both conserved end residues are part of each CDR3. The D gene is left open where the match is weak. Clone size, where shown, is once, few, many, or a class for clones that have expanded.

len: 13
v_gene: TRBV12-5
d_gene: .
j_gene: TRBJ2-2
abundance: .
CDR3nt: TGTGCTAGTGGTTTAGGGAACACCGGGGAGCTGTTTTTT
CDR3aa: CASGLGNTGELFF

len: 14
v_gene: TRBV7-8
d_gene: .
j_gene: TRBJ2-5
abundance: .
CDR3nt: TGTGCCAGCAGCTTAGGGGTGGGCCAAGAGACCCAGTACTTC
CDR3aa: CASSLGVGQETQYF

len: 15
v_gene: TRBV13
d_gene: .
j_gene: TRBJ1-1
abundance: .
CDR3nt: TGTGCCAGCAGCTTAATTGGTGCTGGGGGAACTGAAGCTTTCTTT
CDR3aa: CASSLIGAGGTEAFF

len: 18
v_gene: TRBV5-1
d_gene: TRBD2
j_gene: TRBJ2-7
abundance: .
CDR3nt: TGCGCCAGCAGCTTGTCAAGACTAGCGGGGGGACCCACCTACGAGCAGTACTTC
CDR3aa: CASSLSRLAGGPTYEQYF

len: 16
v_gene: TRBV7-6
d_gene: .
j_gene: TRBJ2-7
abundance: large
CDR3nt: TGTGCCAGCAGCTTAGCGACAGGGAGGATGTCCTACGAGCAGTACTTC
CDR3aa: CASSLATGRMSYEQYF

len: 18
v_gene: TRBV7-7
d_gene: .
j_gene: TRBJ2-6
abundance: few
CDR3nt: TGTGCCAGCAGCGTTGGAACTAAGCCACAAAGTCGGGCCAACGTCCTGACTTTC
CDR3aa: CASSVGTKPQSRANVLTF

len: 15
v_gene: TRBV7-2
d_gene: TRBD2
j_gene: TRBJ2-1
abundance: medium-sized
CDR3nt: TGTGCCAGCAGCCTTAGCGGGGGGCCGAACAATGAGCAGTTCTTC
CDR3aa: CASSLSGGPNNEQFF

len: 17
v_gene: TRBV4-2
d_gene: TRBD1
j_gene: TRBJ2-2
abundance: .
CDR3nt: TGTGCCAGCAGCCTCACAGGGGTCACTCTTAGAGCCGGGGAGCTGTTTTTT
CDR3aa: CASSLTGVTLRAGELFF

len: 15
v_gene: TRBV5-1
d_gene: .
j_gene: TRBJ1-6
abundance: .
CDR3nt: TGCGCCAGCAGCTTGAGACCGGCGGAAGATTCACCCCTCCACTTT
CDR3aa: CASSLRPAEDSPLHF

len: 14
v_gene: TRBV30
d_gene: TRBD1
j_gene: TRBJ2-2
abundance: once
CDR3nt: TGTGCCTGGAGAGGGGGCCCGAACACCGGGGAGCTGTTTTTT
CDR3aa: CAWRGGPNTGELFF

len: 15
v_gene: TRBV6-5
d_gene: .
j_gene: TRBJ1-2
abundance: .
CDR3nt: TGTGCCAGCAGCTCAACCCAGGGGAGAGGCTATGGCTACACCTTC
CDR3aa: CASSSTQGRGYGYTF

len: 15
v_gene: TRBV14
d_gene: .
j_gene: TRBJ1-4
abundance: .
CDR3nt: TGTGCCAGCAGCCGGCGAACAGGTGCGGGCGAAAAACTGTTTTTT
CDR3aa: CASSRRTGAGEKLFF

len: 17
v_gene: TRBV4-3
d_gene: .
j_gene: TRBJ2-1
abundance: .
CDR3nt: TGCGCCAGCAGCCAAGATCCCGCGGGGGCAATATACAATGAGCAGTTCTTC
CDR3aa: CASSQDPAGAIYNEQFF

len: 16
v_gene: TRBV5-8
d_gene: TRBD1
j_gene: TRBJ1-5
abundance: .
CDR3nt: TGTGCCAGCAGCATACGACAGGGGTATAGCAATCAGCCCCAGCATTTT
CDR3aa: CASSIRQGYSNQPQHF

len: 15
v_gene: TRBV6-1
d_gene: TRBD1
j_gene: TRBJ2-5
abundance: few
CDR3nt: TGTGCCAGCGGCGGTACCGGGACAGCCCAAGAGACCCAGTACTTC
CDR3aa: CASGGTGTAQETQYF

len: 15
v_gene: TRBV19
d_gene: TRBD2
j_gene: TRBJ2-7
abundance: .
CDR3nt: TGTGCCAGTAGTTATAGCGGGGGGGCCTCCTACGAGCAGTACTTC
CDR3aa: CASSYSGGASYEQYF

len: 12
v_gene: TRBV9
d_gene: .
j_gene: TRBJ2-1
abundance: .
CDR3nt: TGTGCCAGCAGCGTTACAGGGAATGAGCAGTTCTTC
CDR3aa: CASSVTGNEQFF

len: 13
v_gene: TRBV7-3
d_gene: TRBD1
j_gene: TRBJ2-5
abundance: .
CDR3nt: TGTGCCAGCAGCTCGGGACAGAGCAAGACCCAGTACTTC
CDR3aa: CASSSGQSKTQYF

len: 12
v_gene: TRBV10-3
d_gene: .
j_gene: TRBJ2-7
abundance: few
CDR3nt: TGTGCCATCAGTGGTGAGGGGTACGAGCAGTACTTC
CDR3aa: CAISGEGYEQYF

len: 15
v_gene: TRBV9
d_gene: TRBD1
j_gene: TRBJ1-1
abundance: .
CDR3nt: TGTGCCAGCAGCGTAGGAGGGACAGCGAACACTGAAGCTTTCTTT
CDR3aa: CASSVGGTANTEAFF